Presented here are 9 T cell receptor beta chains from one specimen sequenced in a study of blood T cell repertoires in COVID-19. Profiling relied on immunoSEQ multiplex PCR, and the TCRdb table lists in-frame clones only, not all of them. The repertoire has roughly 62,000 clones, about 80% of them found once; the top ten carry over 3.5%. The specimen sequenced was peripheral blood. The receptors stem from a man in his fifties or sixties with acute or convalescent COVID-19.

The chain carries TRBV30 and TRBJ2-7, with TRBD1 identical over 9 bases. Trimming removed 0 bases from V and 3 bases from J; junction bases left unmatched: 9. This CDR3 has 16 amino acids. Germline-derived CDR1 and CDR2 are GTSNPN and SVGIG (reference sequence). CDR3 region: CAWSVPGQGLVYEQYF. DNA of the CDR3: TGTGCCTGGAGTGTCCCCGGACAGGGGCTAGTCTACGAGCAGTACTTC. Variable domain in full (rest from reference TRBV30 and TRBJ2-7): SQTIHQWPATLVQPVGSPLSLECTVEGTSNPNLYWYRQAAGRGLQLLFYSVGIGQISSEVPQNLSASRPQDRQFILSSKKLLLSDSGFYLCAWSVPGQGLVYEQYFGPGTRLTVT.

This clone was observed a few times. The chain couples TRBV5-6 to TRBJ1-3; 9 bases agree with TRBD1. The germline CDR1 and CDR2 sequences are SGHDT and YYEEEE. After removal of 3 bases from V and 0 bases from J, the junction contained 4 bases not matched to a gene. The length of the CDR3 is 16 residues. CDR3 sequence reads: CASSWDRADSGNTIYF. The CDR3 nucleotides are TGTGCCAGCAGCTGGGACAGGGCTGACTCTGGAAACACCATATATTTT.

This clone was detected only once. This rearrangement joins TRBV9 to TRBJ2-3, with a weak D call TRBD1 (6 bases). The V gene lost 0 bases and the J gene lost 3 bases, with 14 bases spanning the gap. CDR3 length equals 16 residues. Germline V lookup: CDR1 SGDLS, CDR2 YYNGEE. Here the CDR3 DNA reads TGTGCCAGCAGCGTAGAAGGGCAGGGGATTACAGATACGCAGTATTTT. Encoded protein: CASSVEGQGITDTQYF. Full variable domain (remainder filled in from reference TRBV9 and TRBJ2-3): DSGVTQTPKHLITATGQRVTLRCSPRSGDLSVYWYQQSLDQGLQFLIQYYNGEERAKGNILERFSAQQFPDLHSELNLSSLELGDSALYFCASSVEGQGITDTQYFGPGTRLTVL.

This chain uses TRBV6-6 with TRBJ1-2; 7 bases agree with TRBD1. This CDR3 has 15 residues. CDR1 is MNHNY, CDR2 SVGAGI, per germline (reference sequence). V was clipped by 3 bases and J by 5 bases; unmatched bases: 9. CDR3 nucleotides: TGTGCCAGCAGTTATGGACAGGATCTTATTTATGGCTACACCTTC. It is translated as CASSYGQDLIYGYTF.

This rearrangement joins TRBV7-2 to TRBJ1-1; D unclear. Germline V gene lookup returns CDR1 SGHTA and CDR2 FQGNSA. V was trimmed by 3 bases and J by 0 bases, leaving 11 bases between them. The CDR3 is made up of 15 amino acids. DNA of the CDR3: TGTGCCAGCAGCTTCCTCCCGGGGATGAACACTGAAGCTTTCTTT. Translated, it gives CASSFLPGMNTEAFF. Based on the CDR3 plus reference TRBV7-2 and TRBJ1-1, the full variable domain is GAGVSQSPSNKVTEKGKDVELRCDPISGHTALYWYRQSLGQGLEFLIYFQGNSAPDKSGLPSDRFSAERTGGSVSTLTIQRTQQEDSAVYLCASSFLPGMNTEAFFGQGTRLTVV.

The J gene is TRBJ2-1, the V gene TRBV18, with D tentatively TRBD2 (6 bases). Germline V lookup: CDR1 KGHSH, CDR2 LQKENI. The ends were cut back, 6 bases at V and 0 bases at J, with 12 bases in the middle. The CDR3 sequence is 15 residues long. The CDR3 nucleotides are TGTGCCAGCTCCCCTGACGGGGGCTCCTACAATGAGCAGTTCTTC. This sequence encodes CASSPDGGSYNEQFF.

The CDR3 loop reads CSAIETGRAGGYTF. The CDR3 bases are TGCAGTGCTATTGAGACAGGACGCGCCGGGGGCTACACCTTC. The gene calls are TRBV20-1 and TRBJ1-2, with D perhaps matching TRBD1 (6 bases). V was cut by 4 bases and J by 8 bases, with 20 bases left in between. Germline V gene data show CDR1 as DFQATT and CDR2 as SNEGSKA (reference sequence). The CDR3 contains 14 residues.

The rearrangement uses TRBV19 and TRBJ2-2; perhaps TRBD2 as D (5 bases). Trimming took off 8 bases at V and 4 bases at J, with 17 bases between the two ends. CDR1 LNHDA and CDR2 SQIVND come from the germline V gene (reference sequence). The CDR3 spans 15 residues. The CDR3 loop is CASSIVDFLTGELFF. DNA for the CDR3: TGTGCCAGTTCTATAGTGGACTTCCTCACCGGGGAGCTGTTTTTT.

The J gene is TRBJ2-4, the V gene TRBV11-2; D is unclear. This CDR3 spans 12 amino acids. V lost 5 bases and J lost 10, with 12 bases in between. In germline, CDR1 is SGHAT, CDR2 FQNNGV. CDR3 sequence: CASSHPTGIQYF. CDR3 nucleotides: TGTGCCAGCAGCCACCCAACGGGTATTCAGTACTTC.